These 5 T cell receptor beta chains share one sample of origin, sequenced in a study of CD8+CD57+ T cells in acquired aplastic anemia. Patients picked for sequencing had shown CD8+CD57+ cell expansion detected by flow cytometry. Using genomic DNA as the template, TCR beta VDJ and CDR3 profiling was carried out. From the reads, TCRdb called clonotypes with MiXCR, one entry per CDR3 protein. In the table there are a few hundred thousand distinct CDR3 sequences, approximately 82% of which are singletons. Sequencing was carried out using sorted CD4+, CD8+, or CD8+CD57+ T cells (not recorded which) from PBMCs. These receptors were collected from a human donor with aplastic anemia.

Note on this clonotype: One junction end disagrees with the germline gene, perhaps due to a read error. The V and J genes are TRBV7-2 and TRBJ2-2, with 8 bases fitting TRBD2. CDR1 and CDR2 from the germline V gene are SGHTA and FQGNSA. CDR3 size: 14 residues. CDR3 region: CASSYVNGGAAEIF. The CDR3 coding sequence is TGTGCCAGCAGTTACGTTAACGGGGGGGCGGCAGAGATTTTT.

J is TRBJ2-3 and V is TRBV29-1, with 7 bases aligning to TRBD2. Trimming at V came to 7 bases and at J to 4 bases, leaving 17 bases not matched to a gene. The CDR3 totals 16 residues. CDR1 is SQVTM, CDR2 ANQGSEA, per germline. The CDR3 sequence: CSATDPNRGEADTQYF. The CDR3 DNA reads as TGCAGCGCCACCGACCCGAATCGGGGGGAGGCAGATACGCAGTATTTT.

The chain combines TRBV7-2 with TRBJ2-3; TRBD2 matches 9 bases. Per germline, CDR1 SGHTA and CDR2 FQGNSA. J was trimmed by 11 bases and V by 4 bases; bases with no gene match: 13. The CDR3 covers 15 residues. CDR3 sequence: CASSSATSGDTQQYF. The CDR3 DNA reads TGTGCCAGCAGCTCAGCGACTAGCGGCGATACTCAGCAGTATTTT.

This clonotype was found once. The chain has TRBV14 and TRBJ1-6; D possibly corresponds to TRBD1 (5 bases). Trimming cost V 3 bases and J 16 bases, with 22 bases left between them. Germline CDR1 reads SGHDN; CDR2 reads FVKESK. The CDR3 length is 15 residues. Written as DNA, the CDR3 is TGTGCCAGCAGCCATACCGGGACGGTCTATAATTCACTCCACTTT. Protein sequence: CASSHTGTVYNSLHF.

The chain links TRBV2 to TRBJ2-3; possibly TRBD1 for D (5 bases). The J call could be wrong; TRBJ2-5 is a better fit for the DNA end. Germline loops: CDR1 SNHLY, CDR2 FYNNEI. The CDR3 spans 14 residues. DNA of the CDR3: TGTGCCAGCACCTTAGGGGCAGGTCCCGATACCCAGTACTTC. This gives the protein CASTLGAGPDTQYF.